This TCR beta chain derives from a study of blood T cell repertoires in COVID-19. On the study more broadly: Samples of COVID-19 (acute and convalescent) were obtained from the United States, Italy and Spain. In each case, the material was cDNA or gDNA derived from T cells, B-cell-depleted T cells, or PBMCs.

J was trimmed by 3 bases and V by 6 bases; bases with no gene match: 15. The germline V gene encodes CDR1 SGHKS and CDR2 YYEKEE (reference sequence). CDR3 length: 18 amino acids. In the original analysis: By means of reference gene primer amplification, nucleated cell counts were estimated. Profiled with immunoSEQ multiplex PCR; TCRdb holds only in-frame clones, not every one. The V and J calls and clone size were taken over from that table, and D and trimming were inferred from the DNA. The profile shows under 65,000 clones, about 87% of them singletons. The V gene is TRBV5-5, the J gene TRBJ1-3; TRBD1 aligns across 10 bases. The sample consisted of peripheral blood. This TCR was recovered from a man aged 55 to 70 with acute or convalescent COVID-19. The CDR3 nucleotides read TGTGCCAGCATCCGATCCCTGACAGGGGGCTTCGGTGGAAACACCATATATTTT. Amino acid sequence: CASIRSLTGGFGGNTIYF. The full variable domain, in which reference TRBV5-5 and TRBJ1-3 provide the parts outside the CDR3, is DAGVTQSPTHLIKTRGQQVTLRCSPISGHKSVSWYQQVLGQGPQFIFQYYEKEERGRGNFPDRFSARQFPNYSSELNVNALLLGDSALYLCASIRSLTGGFGGNTIYFGEGSWLTVV.